What follows are 27 T cell receptor beta chains derived from one specimen sequenced in a study of blood T cells in healthy people across ages. Sample-barcoded 5' priming and a J-beta primer mix drove a second PCR of roughly 7 to 11 cycles. TCRdb independently ran MiXCR on the 5' RACE reads; one entry per CDR3 protein. The sample has about 830,000 distinct CDR3 sequences, 58% seen once; the top ten hold approximately 21%. The source material was blood. Every receptor here comes from a man aged 25-45 years in good health.

The chain is built from TRBV12-3 or TRBV12-4 and TRBJ2-6; D is unclear. The CDR3 has 11 residues. V lost 7 bases and J lost 9, with 7 bases in between. CDR3 sequence (DNA): TGTGCCAGCAAAGGGCTCAACGTCCTGACTTTC. Its translation is CASKGLNVLTF.

The genes are TRBV20-1 and TRBJ2-1, with no clear D. CDR1 and CDR2 (germline): DFQATT, SNEGSKA (reference sequence). This CDR3 region has 16 residues. V dropped 6 bases and J dropped 0 bases, with 18 bases sitting between them. CDR3 nucleotides: TGCAGTGCAAAAGCGCGACCCCTGAGCTCCTACAATGAGCAGTTCTTC. It yields the protein CSAKARPLSSYNEQFF.

V gene TRBV4-3 combines with J gene TRBJ2-7, with D unclear. The CDR3 sequence is 16 residues long. CDR1 LGHNA and CDR2 YSLEER come from the germline V gene. The ends were cut back, 0 bases at V and 2 bases at J, with 14 bases in the middle. The CDR3 sequence is CASSQEPQVATYEQYF. CDR3 nucleotides: TGCGCCAGCAGCCAAGAGCCCCAAGTGGCGACCTACGAGCAGTACTTC.

The chain employs TRBV4-2 and TRBJ2-5; 7 bases are shared with TRBD1. Trimming removed 1 base from V and 7 bases from J; junction bases left unmatched: 12. This CDR3 is built from 16 residues. Looked up from germline, CDR1 is LGHNA and CDR2 is YNFKEQ. CDR3 nucleotides: TGTGCCAGCAGCCAAGTTTCCCGACAGGGTAGGGGGACCCAGTACTTC. This sequence encodes CASSQVSRQGRGTQYF.

This clonotype was seen only once. The CDR3 loop is CASSPGGPPAAQFF. The DNA for the CDR3 is TGCGCCAGCAGCCCCGGTGGCCCCCCTGCCGCCCAGTTCTTC. The rearrangement joins TRBV5-1 to TRBJ2-1; no reliable D call. With 4 bases removed from V and 13 bases from J, the gap between germline ends came to 21 bases. There are 14 residues in the CDR3. Germline assignment: CDR1 SGHRS and CDR2 YFSETQ. Complete variable domain (other parts from reference TRBV5-1 and TRBJ2-1): KAGVTQTPRYLIKTRGQQVTLSCSPISGHRSVSWYQQTPGQGLQFLFEYFSETQRNKGNFPGRFSGRQFSNSRSEMNVSTLELGDSALYLCASSPGGPPAAQFFGPGTRLTVL.

In regard to this clonotype: The junction does not match germline at one end; this may be a read error. The chain employs TRBV7-2 and TRBJ2-5; tentative D call: TRBD2 (6 bases). The germline V gene encodes CDR1 SGHTA and CDR2 FQGNSA. The CDR3 sequence is 15 residues long. In nucleotides, the CDR3 is TGTGCCGGCAGCACCCGCACTAGCTTCGGGGAGACCCAGTACTTC. Protein: CAGSTRTSFGETQYF.

Regarding this clonotype: One junction end does not reproduce the germline sequence, and a read error may be involved. CDR3 bases: TGTGCCAACAGTTTGTTCACAGGGTATTCCCACAATCAGCCCCAGCATTTT. This sequence encodes CANSLFTGYSHNQPQHF. This sequence joins TRBV28 and TRBJ1-5; a weak D match, TRBD1 (6 bases). The CDR3 has 17 residues. Looked up from germline, CDR1 is MDHEN and CDR2 is SYDVKM.

There are many counts of this clonotype. This chain links TRBV18 with TRBJ2-5; D is uncertain. Looked up from germline, CDR1 is KGHSH and CDR2 is LQKENI. There are 13 residues in the CDR3. Trimming removed 8 bases at V and 5 bases at J, with 15 bases between. The CDR3 here is CASSPPGLETQYF. The CDR3 coding sequence is TGTGCCAGCAGTCCCCCCGGTTTGGAGACCCAGTACTTC. Full variable domain (missing parts from reference TRBV18 and TRBJ2-5): NAGVMQNPRHLVRRRGQEARLRCSPMKGHSHVYWYRQLPEEGLKFMVYLQKENIIDESGMPKERFSAEFPKEGPSILRIQQVVRGDSAAYFCASSPPGLETQYFGPGTRLLVL.

This chain uses TRBV7-9 with TRBJ1-6; D not resolved. The CDR3 is made up of 13 amino acids. Trimming took off 0 bases at V and 9 bases at J, with 6 bases between the two ends. Germline V gene data show CDR1 as SEHNR and CDR2 as FQNEAQ (reference sequence). The CDR3 loop reads CASSLAKSSPLHF. DNA of the CDR3: TGTGCCAGCAGCTTAGCAAAGAGTTCACCCCTCCACTTT.

The CDR3: CASSYIGGRETQYF. In DNA, the CDR3 is TGTGCCAGCAGTTACATCGGGGGCCGAGAGACCCAGTACTTC. The V gene is TRBV6-2 or TRBV6-3, the J gene TRBJ2-5; D could derive from TRBD1 or TRBD2 (6 bases each). Trimming removed 2 bases from V and 4 bases from J, with 11 bases in between. Germline V gene sequence: CDR1 MNHEY, CDR2 SVGEGT. CDR3 length equals 14 residues.

This chain links TRBV4-3 with TRBJ2-1, with D perhaps matching TRBD1 (6 bases). Germline CDR1 reads LGHNA; CDR2 reads YSLEER. CDR3 size: 15 residues. Trimming removed 0 bases from V and 8 bases from J, with 14 bases in between. DNA for the CDR3: TGCGCCAGCAGCCAAGATTTCCTGGGGGCGTATGAGCAGTTCTTC. It yields the protein CASSQDFLGAYEQFF.

The V gene is TRBV6-5, the J gene TRBJ2-4, with a possible D match to TRBD2 (5 bases). The CDR3 has 15 residues. Germline loops: CDR1 MNHEY, CDR2 SVGAGI. V lost 0 bases and J lost 2, with 8 bases in between. The CDR3 region is CASSYSRGSKNIQYF. The CDR3 coding sequence is TGTGCCAGCAGTTACTCGAGAGGGTCCAAAAACATTCAGTACTTC.

This clonotype was observed a few times. J is TRBJ2-7 and V is TRBV11-1, with 10 bases matching TRBD2. The CDR3 is 15 residues long. Germline V gene data show CDR1 as SGHAT and CDR2 as FQDESV (reference sequence). Trimming at V came to 5 bases and at J to 3 bases, leaving 7 bases not matched to a gene. The DNA for the CDR3 is TGTGCCAGCAGCACCTTGGGGACTAGCGTCTACGAGCAGTACTTC. This codes for CASSTLGTSVYEQYF.

J is TRBJ2-7 and V is TRBV10-3; D unclear. The CDR3 runs 15 residues. V lost 6 bases and J 0 bases, leaving 15 bases between the germline ends. Germline-derived CDR1 and CDR2 are ENHRY and SYGVKD. DNA of the CDR3: TGTGCCATCAGGACGGGTCCTTCCAGCTCCTACGAGCAGTACTTC. Amino acid sequence: CAIRTGPSSSYEQYF.

The CDR3 here is CASSLPDRRESYNEQFF. In DNA form, the CDR3 reads TGTGCCAGCAGCTTACCGGACAGGCGAGAATCCTACAATGAGCAGTTCTTC. J is TRBJ2-1 and V is TRBV7-8, with 7 positions matching TRBD1. The V gene's germline CDR1 is SGHVS and CDR2 FQNEAQ. V dropped 2 bases and J dropped 1; count of bases not matched to a gene: 8. The CDR3 is 17 residues long.

The chain recombines TRBV9 with TRBJ2-7; 10 bases are a match to TRBD2. The CDR3 contains 14 residues. The germline V gene encodes CDR1 SGDLS and CDR2 YYNGEE. The junction had 0 bases not matched to a gene; V was cut back by 0 bases and J by 3 bases. CDR3 protein: CASSVGTSGYEQYF. In nucleotides, the CDR3 is TGTGCCAGCAGCGTAGGGACTAGCGGCTACGAGCAGTACTTC.

The rearrangement links TRBV20-1 to TRBJ1-1; TRBD1 aligns across 7 bases. Germline V gene data show CDR1 as DFQATT and CDR2 as SNEGSKA (reference sequence). The CDR3 is 16 residues long. Losses at the gene ends were 3 bases for V and 1 base for J; bases not matched to a gene: 11. The CDR3 sequence: CSARKGGGRQNTEAFF. The CDR3 DNA is TGCAGTGCTAGGAAAGGGGGCGGTCGGCAGAACACTGAAGCTTTCTTT.

The chain employs TRBV13 and TRBJ2-7; D may be TRBD1 (5 bases). Trimming took off 5 bases at V and 0 bases at J, with 14 bases between the two ends. The germline V gene has CDR1 PRHDT and CDR2 FYEKMQ (reference sequence). CDR3 length: 15 residues. CDR3 DNA sequence: TGTGCCAGCAGCCCCGCCTGGGGCAGCTCCTACGAGCAGTACTTC. Amino acids: CASSPAWGSSYEQYF. Full variable domain (remainder filled in from reference TRBV13 and TRBJ2-7): AAGVIQSPRHLIKEKRETATLKCYPIPRHDTVYWYQQGPGQDPQFLISFYEKMQSDKGSIPDRFSAQQFSDYHSELNMSSLELGDSALYFCASSPAWGSSYEQYFGPGTRLTVT.

The DNA of the CDR3 is TGCGCCAGCAGTGGGGAAAGGGGACCAACCTACGAGCAGTACTTC. It translates to CASSGERGPTYEQYF. This chain uses TRBV5-1 with TRBJ2-7, with D perhaps being TRBD1 or TRBD2 (5 bases each). V was shortened by 5 bases and J by 2 bases, with 17 bases between the two germline ends. This CDR3 contains 15 residues. Germline V gives CDR1 SGHRS, CDR2 YFSETQ.

Here the CDR3 DNA reads TGTGCCAGCAGCCCTCGGGGGGGTCCCTACGAGCAGTTCTTC. It codes for CASSPRGGPYEQFF. The chain links TRBV7-2 to TRBJ2-1, with TRBD2 identical over 8 bases. This CDR3 has 14 residues. Germline V gives CDR1 SGHTA, CDR2 FQGNSA. The J segment lost 10 bases and the V segment lost 5 bases, leaving 10 bases of the junction unmatched.

The chain has TRBV28 and TRBJ2-3; TRBD2 aligns across 7 bases. CDR3 size: 15 residues. V shed 2 bases, J shed 5 bases, and the junction held 7 bases outside the gene matches. Germline lookup yields CDR1 MDHEN and CDR2 SYDVKM. The CDR3 DNA reads TGTGCCAGCAGTTTAGATGCGGGAGCGGAAGATACGCAGTATTTT. This gives the protein CASSLDAGAEDTQYF.

This chain uses TRBV5-1 with TRBJ2-1; 9 bases align to TRBD1. CDR1 and CDR2 (germline): SGHRS, YFSETQ. J gave up 5 bases and V 1 base, and 4 bases lay outside the gene matches. The CDR3 consists of 15 residues. CDR3 loop: CASSLRTGVNNEQFF. In nucleotides, the CDR3 is TGCGCCAGCAGCTTGCGGACAGGGGTAAACAATGAGCAGTTCTTC. Full variable domain (missing parts from reference TRBV5-1 and TRBJ2-1): KAGVTQTPRYLIKTRGQQVTLSCSPISGHRSVSWYQQTPGQGLQFLFEYFSETQRNKGNFPGRFSGRQFSNSRSEMNVSTLELGDSALYLCASSLRTGVNNEQFFGPGTRLTVL.

The chain combines TRBV6-6 with TRBJ1-2; D uncertain. V lost 6 bases and J 8 bases, leaving 13 bases between the germline ends. The CDR3 is made up of 12 amino acids. Per the germline V gene, CDR1 is MNHNY and CDR2 is SVGAGI (reference sequence). The CDR3 sequence is CASRHTESGYTF. CDR3 sequence (DNA): TGTGCCAGCAGGCATACGGAGAGCGGCTACACCTTC.

This chain connects TRBV5-1 to TRBJ1-1, with unresolved D. The CDR3 contains 14 residues. Deletions cut 1 base from V and 0 bases from J, with 7 bases between. In germline, CDR1 is SGHRS, CDR2 YFSETQ. The CDR3 region is CASSLQSMNTEAFF. CDR3 sequence (DNA): TGCGCCAGCAGCTTGCAGAGCATGAACACTGAAGCTTTCTTT.

The V gene is TRBV7-2, the J gene TRBJ1-5, with D maybe TRBD1 (6 bases). Trimming shortened V by 1 base and J by 0 bases, and 16 bases separated the two germline ends. CDR3 size: 18 residues. CDR1 and CDR2 (germline): SGHTA, FQGNSA. This chain's CDR3 is CASSLGGRPGASNQPQHF. The CDR3 region has the DNA TGTGCCAGCAGCTTAGGGGGAAGGCCGGGGGCTAGCAATCAGCCCCAGCATTTT.

V usage is TRBV20-1 and J usage is TRBJ2-1, with 9 positions matching TRBD2. The CDR3 runs 14 residues. Germline V lookup: CDR1 DFQATT, CDR2 SNEGSKA (reference sequence). V trimming: 7 bases; J trimming: 0 bases; junction bases outside the gene matches: 4. The CDR3 is CSVRAGGSYNEQFF. CDR3 DNA: TGCAGTGTCCGAGCGGGAGGCTCCTACAATGAGCAGTTCTTC.

The chain carries TRBV5-1 and TRBJ2-7, with a weak D call TRBD1 (6 bases). CDR1 and CDR2 from the germline V gene are SGHRS and YFSETQ. Trimming stripped 0 bases from V and 6 bases from J, with 16 bases between. The CDR3 covers 15 residues. The CDR3 region has the DNA TGCGCCAGCAGCTTGGGTCGCGTGGGGGCTAGCGAGCAGTACTTC. Protein sequence: CASSLGRVGASEQYF. Drawing the rest from reference TRBV5-1 and TRBJ2-7, the complete variable domain is KAGVTQTPRYLIKTRGQQVTLSCSPISGHRSVSWYQQTPGQGLQFLFEYFSETQRNKGNFPGRFSGRQFSNSRSEMNVSTLELGDSALYLCASSLGRVGASEQYFGPGTRLTVT.